One TCR beta chain is described in this entry. This sample is drawn from a study of radiation and T cells in renal cell carcinoma. Method: immunoSEQ multiplex PCR; TCRdb's copy keeps in-frame clones and lacks some. The table records about 160,000 clones, 88% of them present only once. Noted time point: baseline pretreatment blood. Treatment: 15 Gy SBRT to primary tumor, nephrectomy 4 weeks later. The patient's renal cell carcinoma had clear cell pathology. The CDR3 is made up of 16 amino acids. V was pared by 1 base and J by 2 bases, with 6 bases of the junction left unmatched. Germline V gives CDR1 GTSNPN, CDR2 SVGIG (reference sequence).

The source material was blood, sampled from a patient whose treatment included radiotherapy and nephrectomy. This TCR came from a woman in her 70s with renal cell carcinoma. The V and J genes are TRBV30 and TRBJ2-5, with 11 bases fitting TRBD2. CDR3 protein: CAWSAGTSGGQETQYF. DNA of the CDR3: TGTGCCTGGAGTGCCGGGACTAGCGGTGGACAAGAGACCCAGTACTTC. The full variable domain, completed using reference TRBV30 and TRBJ2-5, is SQTIHQWPATLVQPVGSPLSLECTVEGTSNPNLYWYRQAAGRGLQLLFYSVGIGQISSEVPQNLSASRPQDRQFILSSKKLLLSDSGFYLCAWSAGTSGGQETQYFGPGTRLLVL.